The entry below gives a single T cell receptor beta chain sequence along with its context. Its cognate antigen is unknown. cDNA libraries for TRB were generated by 5' RACE incorporating UMI labels. TCRdb re-called the 5' RACE reads and gives one entry per CDR3 protein, without DNA. The table lists tens of thousands of distinct CDR3 sequences. The data were obtained in a study of CXCR3-negative and CXCR3-positive naive CD8 T cells. Study as a whole: Libraries each contributed about 1.5 +/- 0.3 million TRB reads, for about 135 million in total. Findings and caveats of the study: Memory CD8+ cells had much lower diversity, and both naive subsets had comparably high diversity.

Germline values: CDR1 SNHLY, CDR2 FYNNEI. The CDR3 loop spans 12 amino acids. The specimen was naive CXCR3- CD8+ T cells from blood. Subset of the sample: CD45RO-CCR7+CD27+CD95- naive CD8+ T cells lacking CXCR3 (TNR3-). The TCR sequence derives from a human donor in good health. Some clones in this sample may be carry-over from other donors' samples. V gene TRBV2 combines with J gene TRBJ2-5; TCRdb calls TRBD1, which cannot be checked without DNA. This CDR3 is CASIEGAETQYF.